This T cell receptor (beta chain) emerged from a study of glioma-infiltrating T cells after dendritic cell vaccination. Study as a whole: Dendritic cell vaccination trial patients had either newly diagnosed or recurrent glioblastoma.

Blood PBMC samples: pre-vaccination, two weeks post third vaccination, and at tumor progression. J gave up 6 bases and V 4 bases, and 14 bases lay outside the gene matches. The germline gives CDR1 SNHLY, CDR2 FYNNEI. CDR3 length: 16 amino acids. The primer mix had 60 V beta and 13 J beta primers. TCRdb keeps only in-frame clones here, not all; method: immunoSEQ multiplex PCR. The table includes about 73,000 clones, about four fifths detected once. The gene calls are TRBV2 and TRBJ1-2; TRBD1 agrees at 7 bases. This clonotype originated in a human donor with glioblastoma. Sequenced here: blood, sampled before dendritic cell vaccination. CDR3 sequence (DNA): TGTGCCAGCAGTGCCAACAGGGGCCCGGCTGGCGATGGCTACACCTTC. Encoded protein: CASSANRGPAGDGYTF.